This is a list of T cell receptor beta chains from one sample in a study of shared clonotypes between healthy human individuals. This table comes from immunoSEQ multiplex PCR, and its TCRdb copy is limited to in-frame clones, with some not included. Of around 2,000,000 clones in the sample, about 92% are singletons; the top ten hold about 1.5%. Sequencing was done on a sample of naive CD8+ T cells from PBMCs. The receptor source for this set is a man aged 18 to 30 in good health. Some clones in this sample may be carry-over from other donors' samples. The CDR3 runs from the conserved cysteine through the conserved F or W. The D gene is left open where the match is weak. The size of a clone is reported for some rows only, either as once, few or many, or as a class for expanded clones.

>TRBD1|TRBV2|.|TRBJ1-4
TGTGCCAGCAGCGCCGGAGGGAGCAGGGGGCTCGAAAAACTGTTTTTT
CASSAGGSRGLEKLFF
>.|TRBV9|few|TRBJ2-1
TGTGCCAGCAGCGCACTTTTGCGGGATGAGCAGTTCTTC
CASSALLRDEQFF
>.|TRBV7-9|.|TRBJ2-1
TGTGCCAGCAGCTTACGGGGGCAGTTCGAGTTCTTC
CASSLRGQFEFF
>.|TRBV9|.|TRBJ2-7
TGTGCCAGCAGCGTGGGGGAGTCCTCCATCTACGAGCAGTACTTC
CASSVGESSIYEQYF
>TRBD2|TRBV15|.|TRBJ2-1
TGTGCCACCAGCACGGGACTAGCGGGGACCAATGAGCAGTTCTTC
CATSTGLAGTNEQFF
>TRBD2|TRBV5-8|.|TRBJ2-1
TGTGCCAGCAGCTGGGGGACTAGCCTCAATGAGCAGTTCTTC
CASSWGTSLNEQFF
>TRBD1|TRBV19|.|TRBJ2-7
TGTGCCAGTAGTTTCCCACCAAGGACAGGGGGCTACGAGCAGTACTTC
CASSFPPRTGGYEQYF
>.|TRBV28|.|TRBJ1-2
TGTGCCAGCAGTCCATACTGGACTACTGGCTACACCTTC
CASSPYWTTGYTF
>TRBD2|TRBV27|.|TRBJ2-3
TGTGCCAGCACCGAACTAGCGGGAGTCCCCGCGCAGTATTTT
CASTELAGVPAQYF
>.|TRBV5-1|.|TRBJ2-1
TGCGCCAGCAGCTTAATATACAATGAGCAGTTCTTC
CASSLIYNEQFF
>.|TRBV7-2|.|TRBJ1-1
TGTGCCAGCAGCTCCAGGGTTGGGGAAGCTTTCTTT
CASSSRVGEAFF
>TRBD1|TRBV11-2|once|TRBJ2-7
TGTGCCAGCAGCTTCCCCCTGGGACAGAAGTCCTACGAGCAGTACTTC
CASSFPLGQKSYEQYF
>TRBD1|TRBV28|few|TRBJ1-5
TGTGCCAGCAGTCTGACAGGGGGAAATCAGCCCCAGCATTTT
CASSLTGGNQPQHF
>.|TRBV19|.|TRBJ1-3
TGTGCCAGTAGTCTAGGAGTCAGCTCTGGAAACACCATATATTTT
CASSLGVSSGNTIYF
>.|TRBV7-9|.|TRBJ2-5
TGTGCCAGCAGCTTTTGGGGACTTCAAGAGACCCAGTACTTC
CASSFWGLQETQYF
>.|TRBV28|.|TRBJ1-3
TGTGCCAGCGGGTGGTACGGAAACACCATATATTTT
CASGWYGNTIYF
>.|TRBV5-1|.|TRBJ2-1
TGCGCCAGCACCCCCCGAAAAAGCTCCTACAATGAGCAGTTCTTC
CASTPRKSSYNEQFF
>.|TRBV6-5|.|TRBJ1-1
TGTGCCAGCAGTTACTCGAGGGCCGGGGAGGCTTTCTTT
CASSYSRAGEAFF
>TRBD1|TRBV4-1|.|TRBJ2-5
TGCGCCAGCAGCTACAGGACAGGGACGAAGGGGGAGACCCAGTACTTC
CASSYRTGTKGETQYF
>TRBD2|TRBV27|.|TRBJ2-2
TGTGCCAGCAACGGGGGAGGGGCCGGGGAGCTGTTTTTT
CASNGGGAGELFF
>.|TRBV27|.|TRBJ2-7
TGTGCCAGCAGTTTATCAGGGTACGAGCAGTACTTC
CASSLSGYEQYF
>.|TRBV15|.|TRBJ2-7
TGTGCCACCAGCAGCCGGGATCAGGGCTACGAGCAGTACTTC
CATSSRDQGYEQYF
>.|TRBV27|.|TRBJ2-1
TGTGCCAGCAGTTTCCGAGAGGCTGATGAGCAGTTCTTC
CASSFREADEQFF
>.|TRBV29-1|.|TRBJ2-1
TGCAGCGTTGACCTTGGGGATGAGCAGTTCTTC
CSVDLGDEQFF
>.|TRBV7-9|.|TRBJ1-2
TGTGCCAGCAGCTTAGGTGTGCTCGGCTACACCTTC
CASSLGVLGYTF
>.|TRBV29-1|once|TRBJ2-1
TGCAGCGTTGAAGTCCTCCCGAGGGGAGGCCTCTCCTACAATGAGCAGTTCTTC
CSVEVLPRGGLSYNEQFF
>TRBD2|TRBV5-5|.|TRBJ2-7
TGTGCCAGCAGCTTCGGGGGGGCCTACGAGCAGTACTTC
CASSFGGAYEQYF
>.|TRBV5-1|.|TRBJ1-2
TGCGCCAGCAGCTTGGCCGACTGGTCGGGCTATGGCTACACCTTC
CASSLADWSGYGYTF
>.|TRBV5-5|.|TRBJ2-3
TGTGCCAGCAGCTTGGGGCTCCCCCTCGTAAATACGCAGTATTTT
CASSLGLPLVNTQYF
>.|TRBV5-1|.|TRBJ1-2
TGCGCCAGCTCTCCCCCGTGGGGACAACTCAACTATGGCTACACCTTC
CASSPPWGQLNYGYTF
>.|TRBV6-6|.|TRBJ2-1
TGTGCCAGCAGTTACTTGGGGGCGACCTACAATGAGCAGTTCTTC
CASSYLGATYNEQFF
>.|TRBV9|.|TRBJ1-5
TGTGCCAGCAGCGAGGGGACCTCCTATCAGCCCCAGCATTTT
CASSEGTSYQPQHF
>.|TRBV28|.|TRBJ1-2
TGTGCCAGCCGACCACAGGGAAGGGTCTATGGCTACACCTTC
CASRPQGRVYGYTF
>TRBD1|TRBV6-1|few|TRBJ1-2
TGTGCCAGCAGTGTCCGGGACAGGGATGGCTACACCTTC
CASSVRDRDGYTF
>.|TRBV13|.|TRBJ2-7
TGTGCCAGCAGCCTAAAGTCCGCCGAGCAGTACTTC
CASSLKSAEQYF
>TRBD2|TRBV7-8|.|TRBJ2-5
TGTGCCAGCAGCTTTGGACTAGCTCCCGAGACCCAGTACTTC
CASSFGLAPETQYF
>.|TRBV5-1|.|TRBJ2-7
TGCGCCAGCAGCTGGGTACCCGGGACGGACGGGCAGTACTTC
CASSWVPGTDGQYF
>TRBD2|TRBV28|.|TRBJ2-7
TGTGCCAGCAGTTTATGGGCTAGCGGGAGGGTCTACGAGCAGTACTTC
CASSLWASGRVYEQYF
>.|TRBV13|.|TRBJ2-7
TGTGCCAGCAGCTTAAGACTAAGAGCCTACGAGCAGTACTTC
CASSLRLRAYEQYF
>.|TRBV4-1|.|TRBJ2-1
TGCGCCAGCAGCCAACGTGCGTACAATGAGCAGTTCTTC
CASSQRAYNEQFF
>TRBD1|TRBV6-1|.|TRBJ1-4
TGTGCCAGCAGTGAAGATTCGGTGACAGGGGGGTTTGAGGAAAAACTGTTTTTT
CASSEDSVTGGFEEKLFF
>.|TRBV28|.|TRBJ1-5
TGTGCCAGCAGTTTGCACGGCAATCAGCCCCAGCATTTT
CASSLHGNQPQHF
>.|TRBV18|.|TRBJ1-5
TGTGCCAGCTCACCAGGGAGGGGTAGCAATCAGCCCCAGCATTTT
CASSPGRGSNQPQHF